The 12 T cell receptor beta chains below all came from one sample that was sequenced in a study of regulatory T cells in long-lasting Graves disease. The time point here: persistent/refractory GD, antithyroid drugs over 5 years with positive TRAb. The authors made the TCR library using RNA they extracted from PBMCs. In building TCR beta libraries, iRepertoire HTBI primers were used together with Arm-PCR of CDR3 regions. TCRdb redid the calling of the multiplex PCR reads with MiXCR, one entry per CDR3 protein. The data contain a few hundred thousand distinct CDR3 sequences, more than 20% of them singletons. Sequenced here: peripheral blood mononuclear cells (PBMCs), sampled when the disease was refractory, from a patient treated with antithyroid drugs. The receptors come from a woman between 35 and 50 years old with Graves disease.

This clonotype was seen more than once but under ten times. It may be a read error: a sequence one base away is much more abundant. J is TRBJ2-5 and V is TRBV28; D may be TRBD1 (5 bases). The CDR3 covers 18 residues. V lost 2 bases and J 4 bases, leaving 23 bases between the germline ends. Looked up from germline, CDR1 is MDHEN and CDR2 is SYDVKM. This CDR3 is CASSLHVGAIIFRETQYF. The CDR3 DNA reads TGTGCCAGCAGTTTACACGTAGGGGCTATCATATTTAGAGAGACCCAGTACTTC. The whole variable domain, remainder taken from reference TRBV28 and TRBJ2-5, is DVKVTQSSRYLVKRTGEKVFLECVQDMDHENMFWYRQDPGLGLRLIYFSYDVKMKEKGDIPEGYSVSREKKERFSLILESASTNQTSMYLCASSLHVGAIIFRETQYFGPGTRLLVL.

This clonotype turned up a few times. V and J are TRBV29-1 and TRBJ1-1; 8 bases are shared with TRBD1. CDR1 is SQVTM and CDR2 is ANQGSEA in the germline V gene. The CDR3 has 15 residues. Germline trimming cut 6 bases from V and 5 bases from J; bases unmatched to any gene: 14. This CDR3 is CSVYLGTGGRTEAFF. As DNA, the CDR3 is TGCAGCGTCTACCTGGGAACAGGGGGACGAACTGAAGCTTTCTTT.

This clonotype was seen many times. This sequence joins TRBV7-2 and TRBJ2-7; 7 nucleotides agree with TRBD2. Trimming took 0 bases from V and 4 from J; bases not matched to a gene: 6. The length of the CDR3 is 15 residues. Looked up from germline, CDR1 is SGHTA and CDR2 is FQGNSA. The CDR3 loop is CASSLAVGGYYEQYF. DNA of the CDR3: TGTGCCAGCAGCTTAGCGGTGGGAGGGTATTACGAGCAGTACTTC.

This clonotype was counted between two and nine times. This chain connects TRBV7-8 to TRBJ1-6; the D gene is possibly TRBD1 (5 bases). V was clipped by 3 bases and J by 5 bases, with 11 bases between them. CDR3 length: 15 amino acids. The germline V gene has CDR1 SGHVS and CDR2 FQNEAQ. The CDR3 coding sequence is TGTGCCAGCAGCTTCGGGGGACCAGATAATTCACCCCTCCACTTT. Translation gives CASSFGGPDNSPLHF.

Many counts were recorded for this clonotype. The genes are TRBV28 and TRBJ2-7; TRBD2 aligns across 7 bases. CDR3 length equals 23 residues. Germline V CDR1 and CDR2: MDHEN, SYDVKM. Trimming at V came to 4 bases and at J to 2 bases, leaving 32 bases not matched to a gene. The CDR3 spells CASSSLLPFQTSLRQKDAYEQYF. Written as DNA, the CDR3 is TGTGCCAGCAGTTCTTTACTGCCCTTCCAGACTAGCCTCCGACAGAAAGACGCCTACGAGCAGTACTTC. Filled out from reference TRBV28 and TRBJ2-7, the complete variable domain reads DVKVTQSSRYLVKRTGEKVFLECVQDMDHENMFWYRQDPGLGLRLIYFSYDVKMKEKGDIPEGYSVSREKKERFSLILESASTNQTSMYLCASSSLLPFQTSLRQKDAYEQYFGPGTRLTVT.

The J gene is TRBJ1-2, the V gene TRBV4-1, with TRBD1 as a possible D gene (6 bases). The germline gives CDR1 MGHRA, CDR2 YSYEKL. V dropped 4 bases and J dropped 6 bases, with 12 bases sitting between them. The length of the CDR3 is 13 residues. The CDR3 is CASSRSRGDGYTF. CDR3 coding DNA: TGCGCCAGCAGCCGTTCTAGGGGGGATGGCTACACCTTC.

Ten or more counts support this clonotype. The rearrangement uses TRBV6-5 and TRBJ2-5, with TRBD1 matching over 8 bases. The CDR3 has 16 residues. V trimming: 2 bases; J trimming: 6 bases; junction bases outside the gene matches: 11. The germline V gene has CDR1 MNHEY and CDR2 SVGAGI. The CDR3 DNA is TGTGCCAGCAGTTACGCCGGACAGGGCGGGTCGAAGACCCAGTACTTC. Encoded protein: CASSYAGQGGSKTQYF.

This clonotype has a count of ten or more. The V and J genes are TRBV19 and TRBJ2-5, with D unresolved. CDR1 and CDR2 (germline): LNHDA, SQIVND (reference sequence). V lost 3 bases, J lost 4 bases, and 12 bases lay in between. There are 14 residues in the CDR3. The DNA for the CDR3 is TGTGCCAGTAGTATTCAGTCAGGTGGAGAGACCCAGTACTTC. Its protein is CASSIQSGGETQYF. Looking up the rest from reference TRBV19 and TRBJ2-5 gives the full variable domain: DGGITQSPKYLFRKEGQNVTLSCEQNLNHDAMYWYRQDPGQGLRLIYYSQIVNDFQKGDIAEGYSVSREKKESFPLTVTSAQKNPTAFYLCASSIQSGGETQYFGPGTRLLVL.

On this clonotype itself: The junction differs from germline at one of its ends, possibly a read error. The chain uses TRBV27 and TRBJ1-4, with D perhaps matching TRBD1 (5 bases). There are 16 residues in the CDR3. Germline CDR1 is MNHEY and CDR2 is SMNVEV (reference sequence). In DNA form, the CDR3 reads TGTGCCAGCAGTTTGCAGGCCGGGGGGTCAGTTGGAAAACTGCTTTTT. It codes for CASSLQAGGSVGKLLF.

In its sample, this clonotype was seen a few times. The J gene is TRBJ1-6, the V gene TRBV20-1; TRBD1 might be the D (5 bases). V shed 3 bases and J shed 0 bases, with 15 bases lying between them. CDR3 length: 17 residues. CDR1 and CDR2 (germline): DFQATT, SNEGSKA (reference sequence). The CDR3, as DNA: TGCAGTGCTAGGGGGGGTCCCAAGTACTCCTATAATTCACCCCTCCACTTT. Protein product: CSARGGPKYSYNSPLHF.

CDR3 protein: CASSHRGNNQPQHF. CDR3 DNA: TGTGCCAGCAGCCACAGGGGTAACAATCAGCCCCAGCATTTT. The chain joins TRBV28 to TRBJ1-5, with TRBD1 identical over 7 bases. J gave up 3 bases and V 6 bases, and 5 bases lay outside the gene matches. The CDR3 is 14 amino acids. CDR1 and CDR2 from the germline V gene are MDHEN and SYDVKM.

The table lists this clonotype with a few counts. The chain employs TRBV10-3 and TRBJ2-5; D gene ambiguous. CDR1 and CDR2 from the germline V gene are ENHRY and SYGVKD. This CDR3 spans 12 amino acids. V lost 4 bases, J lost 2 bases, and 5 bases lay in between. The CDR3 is CAISGVQETQYF. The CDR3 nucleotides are TGTGCCATCAGTGGAGTACAAGAGACCCAGTACTTC.